The rows below give T cell receptor beta chains drawn from one sample of a study of cytomegalovirus exposure and HLA in healthy donors. Clones were sequenced by immunoSEQ multiplex PCR, and TCRdb holds only the in-frame ones, with some missing. The table shows about 140,000 clones, with 70% to 85% occurring only once. The sample taken for sequencing was PBMCs. The receptors were sampled from a young man in good health and CMV-seropositive. Each CDR3 is given with its conserved first and last residue. A D gene is named only where the DNA matches it firmly. Size is stated for part of the rows, as once, few or many counts, or as a class when the clone is expanded.

d_gene	abundance	len	v_gene	j_gene	CDR3aa	CDR3nt
TRBD2	NA	14	TRBV19	TRBJ2-1	CASSMRGGDNEQFF	TGTGCCAGTAGTATGCGGGGGGGGGACAATGAGCAGTTCTTC
NA	NA	16	TRBV9	TRBJ2-5	CASSPRGSGVAETQYF	TGTGCCAGCAGCCCCCGGGGTAGCGGCGTAGCGGAGACCCAGTACTTC
TRBD2	NA	16	TRBV10-1	TRBJ2-3	CASSESNSGELNTQYF	TGCGCCAGCAGTGAGTCGAATAGCGGGGAGTTAAATACGCAGTATTTT
TRBD1	once	17	TRBV4-2	TRBJ2-3	CASSQEFRQGGTDTQYF	TGTGCCAGCAGCCAAGAATTTAGACAGGGGGGCACAGATACGCAGTATTTT
NA	NA	17	TRBV29-1	TRBJ2-2	CSVLGSGGGIGTGELFF	TGCAGCGTACTGGGGTCGGGAGGGGGCATCGGCACCGGGGAGCTGTTTTTT
NA	few	12	TRBV5-4	TRBJ2-7	CASSGSSYEQYF	TGTGCCAGCAGCGGGAGCTCCTACGAGCAGTACTTC
NA	once	15	TRBV5-4	TRBJ2-7	CASSFAGSDYYEQYF	TGTGCCAGCAGCTTTGCTGGGTCCGACTACTACGAGCAGTACTTC
TRBD1	NA	14	TRBV5-4	TRBJ2-7	CASRPGTAQGEQYF	TGTGCCAGCAGGCCCGGGACAGCCCAGGGGGAGCAGTACTTC
TRBD1	few	15	TRBV5-4	TRBJ2-7	CASSFRQGDTYEQYF	TGTGCCAGCAGCTTCAGACAGGGGGATACCTACGAGCAGTACTTC
TRBD1	few	14	TRBV7-9	TRBJ1-1	CASSLGQGNTEAFF	TGTGCCAGCAGCTTGGGACAGGGGAACACTGAAGCTTTCTTT
TRBD1	once	15	TRBV5-6	TRBJ1-2	CASSASDRGNSGYTF	TGTGCCAGCAGCGCCTCGGACAGGGGAAATTCTGGCTACACCTTC